This is a list of T cell receptor beta chains from one sample in a study of T and B cells in COVID-19 patients. TCRdb ran MiXCR on the multiplex PCR reads and lists one entry per CDR3 protein. The sample has more than 20,000 distinct CDR3 sequences; approximately 29% are singletons. The specimen sequenced was blood. These receptors came from a human donor who had recovered from COVID-19. Both conserved end residues are part of each CDR3. Each record gives: clone size, D gene, J gene, V gene, CDR3 DNA, CDR3 protein. D genes are given only for firm matches. The listing skips clone size in some rows; elsewhere it reads once, few, many or a size class.

size: -
D: -
J: TRBJ1-1
V: TRBV10-3
DNA: TGTGCCACACAGAATGCAACAGGGCTGAACACTGAAGCTTTCTTT
CDR3: CATQNATGLNTEAFF

size: -
D: -
J: TRBJ2-3
V: TRBV6-5
DNA: TGTGCCAGCAGTTACGCAGCGCTCACAGATACGCAGTATTTT
CDR3: CASSYAALTDTQYF

size: few
D: TRBD1
J: TRBJ2-7
V: TRBV18
DNA: TGTGCCAGCTCACCACAGGGGGCGCGTAACGAGCAGTACTTC
CDR3: CASSPQGARNEQYF

size: -
D: -
J: TRBJ1-2
V: TRBV7-9
DNA: TGTGCCAGCGAGGCCGCAGGGGACTATGGCTACACCTTC
CDR3: CASEAAGDYGYTF

size: medium-sized
D: -
J: TRBJ1-4
V: TRBV19
DNA: TGTGCCAGTAATCCTCAACACGTTGCAACTAATGAAAAACTGTTTTTT
CDR3: CASNPQHVATNEKLFF

size: -
D: TRBD1
J: TRBJ1-5
V: TRBV19
DNA: TGTGCCAGTAGCCCATTCGACAGGGGAGACCAGCCCCAGCATTTT
CDR3: CASSPFDRGDQPQHF

size: medium-sized
D: -
J: TRBJ2-5
V: TRBV29-1
DNA: TGCAGCGTTCGGGTTCAAGAGACCCAGTACTTC
CDR3: CSVRVQETQYF

size: medium-sized
D: -
J: TRBJ2-7
V: TRBV11-1
DNA: TGTGCCAGCAGCTTAGCCCCCGCAGGTTACGAGCAGTACTTC
CDR3: CASSLAPAGYEQYF

size: many
D: -
J: TRBJ2-2
V: TRBV5-6
DNA: TGTGCCAGCAGTCTGGAGGCCACCGGGGAGCTGTTTTTT
CDR3: CASSLEATGELFF

size: many
D: TRBD2
J: TRBJ2-2
V: TRBV5-6
DNA: TGTGCCAGCAACCACTGGCGACTAGCGGGGGGGGAGCTGTTTTTT
CDR3: CASNHWRLAGGELFF

size: many
D: -
J: TRBJ1-4
V: TRBV12-3/TRBV12-4
DNA: TGTGCCAGCAGAGAGGGTGCTAATGAAAAACTGTTTTTT
CDR3: CASREGANEKLFF

size: -
D: TRBD2
J: TRBJ2-5
V: TRBV18
DNA: TGTGCCAGCTCACCAGGAACGGGGGGGCCCACCCAAGAGACCCAGTACTTC
CDR3: CASSPGTGGPTQETQYF

size: many
D: -
J: TRBJ2-3
V: TRBV5-6
DNA: TGTGCCAGCAGCCCACCCCCCAACGCAGGGGCGCAGTATTTT
CDR3: CASSPPPNAGAQYF

size: few
D: -
J: TRBJ2-7
V: TRBV5-6
DNA: TGTGCCAGCAGCTCCTCGTGGGGCTACGAGCAGTACTTC
CDR3: CASSSSWGYEQYF

size: -
D: -
J: TRBJ1-2
V: TRBV6-6
DNA: TGTGCCAGCAGCCCCGGAGGAGGTGTAGTTGGCTACACCTTC
CDR3: CASSPGGGVVGYTF

size: medium-sized
D: -
J: TRBJ1-4
V: TRBV19
DNA: TGTGCCAGTAGTTCAGGGGCTAATGAAAAACTGTTTTTT
CDR3: CASSSGANEKLFF

size: -
D: TRBD2
J: TRBJ2-7
V: TRBV4-3
DNA: TGCGCCAGCAGCCAGTCGTCTAGCGGGAGAGCTTTTATATATCCCTACGAGCAGTACTTC
CDR3: CASSQSSSGRAFIYPYEQYF

size: -
D: -
J: TRBJ1-4
V: TRBV11-2
DNA: TGTGCCAGCAGCTTCGGGCGGGGGCGCGCGGAAAAACTGTTTTTT
CDR3: CASSFGRGRAEKLFF

size: -
D: -
J: TRBJ2-1
V: TRBV20-1
DNA: TGCAGTGCTACGGACAGACCGTTCTTCTACAATGAGCAGTTCTTC
CDR3: CSATDRPFFYNEQFF

size: few
D: TRBD1
J: TRBJ2-7
V: TRBV12-3/TRBV12-4
DNA: TGTGCCAGCAGTCCCCGGACAGGGGGCGAGCAGTACTTC
CDR3: CASSPRTGGEQYF

size: -
D: -
J: TRBJ2-4
V: TRBV12-3/TRBV12-4
DNA: TGTGCCAGCAGAAGAGCGGCGGGATACAAAAACATTCAGTACTTC
CDR3: CASRRAAGYKNIQYF

size: -
D: -
J: TRBJ1-5
V: TRBV25-1
DNA: TGTGCCAGCGAAGGGGCCACAGGGAGCAATCAGCCCCAGCATTTT
CDR3: CASEGATGSNQPQHF

size: medium-sized
D: -
J: TRBJ2-2
V: TRBV19
DNA: TGTGCCAGTATCAAAACCGGGGAGCTGTTTTTT
CDR3: CASIKTGELFF

size: many
D: -
J: TRBJ2-7
V: TRBV6-5
DNA: TGTGCCAGCAGTTACTCTCTGCAGTACAGGGTAGGCGAGCAGTACTTC
CDR3: CASSYSLQYRVGEQYF

size: few
D: TRBD2
J: TRBJ2-2
V: TRBV20-1
DNA: TGCAGTGCTAGAGATCGAACGGGAGGCACCGGGGAGCTGTTTTTT
CDR3: CSARDRTGGTGELFF

size: -
D: -
J: TRBJ2-3
V: TRBV5-6
DNA: TGTGCCAGCAGCTTAACGACAGTTCCTAGCACAGATACGCAGTATTTT
CDR3: CASSLTTVPSTDTQYF

size: many
D: -
J: TRBJ2-1
V: TRBV12-3/TRBV12-4
DNA: TGTGCCAGCAGCCAGTGGGTTGGAGGCGGCGGATACAATGAGCAGTTCTTC
CDR3: CASSQWVGGGGYNEQFF

size: once
D: TRBD1
J: TRBJ1-2
V: TRBV7-9
DNA: TGTGCCAGCGGGGGGGAAGACAGGGGATCAAGCTATGGCTACACCTTC
CDR3: CASGGEDRGSSYGYTF

size: few
D: TRBD2
J: TRBJ2-5
V: TRBV7-2
DNA: TGTGCCAGCAGCCCGACTAGCGGGTATCCAGAGACCCAGTACTTC
CDR3: CASSPTSGYPETQYF

size: medium-sized
D: TRBD2
J: TRBJ2-7
V: TRBV11-1
DNA: TGTGCCAGCAGCCTGGGGGGGAACGAGCAGTACTTC
CDR3: CASSLGGNEQYF

size: -
D: TRBD2
J: TRBJ2-7
V: TRBV5-4
DNA: TGTGCCAGCAGCCCAGGACTAGCGGGTTTACCCTACGAGCAGTACTTC
CDR3: CASSPGLAGLPYEQYF

size: -
D: -
J: TRBJ2-3
V: TRBV6-2/TRBV6-3
DNA: TGTGCCAGCAGTTACACCAGACTGAGACCGACTCGCACAGATACGCAGTATTTT
CDR3: CASSYTRLRPTRTDTQYF

size: -
D: -
J: TRBJ2-3
V: TRBV20-1
DNA: TGCAGTGCCCTTGGTGAGCGCCAGGGGAGGACAGATACGCAGTATTTT
CDR3: CSALGERQGRTDTQYF

size: -
D: TRBD1
J: TRBJ1-1
V: TRBV6-5
DNA: TGTGCCAGCAGTTACGACAGGGGGCGCAGAAACACTGAAGCTTTCTTT
CDR3: CASSYDRGRRNTEAFF

size: few
D: -
J: TRBJ2-1
V: TRBV11-2
DNA: TGTGCCAGCAGCCCAAGGACAAATACCCGGGGGAATGAGCAGTTCTTC
CDR3: CASSPRTNTRGNEQFF

size: -
D: TRBD2
J: TRBJ2-3
V: TRBV5-6
DNA: TGTGCCAGCAGCCAACAACGACTAGCGGGAGGCGGGGGCACAGATACGCAGTATTTT
CDR3: CASSQQRLAGGGGTDTQYF

size: -
D: -
J: TRBJ1-3
V: TRBV6-2/TRBV6-3
DNA: TGTGCCAGCAGTTATGGATCGGGGTTCTCTGGAAACACCATATATTTT
CDR3: CASSYGSGFSGNTIYF

size: -
D: -
J: TRBJ2-7
V: TRBV20-1
DNA: TGCAGTGCTCTCGACAGGCAGGAGCAGTACTTC
CDR3: CSALDRQEQYF

size: few
D: -
J: TRBJ2-1
V: TRBV27
DNA: TGTGCCAGCAGTTTATCCATAACCTACAATGAGCAGTTCTTC
CDR3: CASSLSITYNEQFF